This T cell receptor beta chain was observed in a study of control samples from healthy donors and cancer patients. Germline assignment: CDR1 SGHVS and CDR2 FQNEAQ. The CDR3 consists of 16 residues. V gave up 2 bases and J gave up 4 bases; unmatched junction bases: 9. Sequencing used immunoSEQ multiplex PCR; TCRdb keeps in-frame clones, though not all of them. This table holds 150,000 or so clones, just under 95% found once. This sequence was found in a man in his forties or fifties in good health. The sequencing input was blood. This chain uses TRBV7-8 with TRBJ1-1, with TRBD1 matching 8 bases. The CDR3 sequence: CASSLPPGGLGTEAFF. Here the CDR3 DNA reads TGTGCCAGCAGCTTACCCCCAGGGGGCCTAGGCACTGAAGCTTTCTTT.